The next 21 T cell receptor beta chains were all read from a single sample in a study of spatial heterogeneity in lung cancer. MiXCR, run by TCRdb on the 5' RACE reads, gives a single entry per CDR3 protein. The sample lists tens of thousands of distinct CDR3 sequences, approximately 12% occurring once. The time point denotes: sample taken at primary tumor resection. Unsorted whole RNA samples from tumor, nontumor lung or frozen PBMC were sequenced. The sample was PBMCs, taken at surgery. These receptors were taken from a male donor with early-stage non-small cell lung cancer.

This clonotype was picked up a small number of times. This rearrangement joins TRBV12-3 or TRBV12-4 to TRBJ1-3; 10 bases align to TRBD1. The V and J ends lost 3 bases and 4 bases, in that order; junction bases with no gene match: 6. CDR3 size: 16 residues. The CDR3 DNA reads as TGTGCCAGCAGTTTGAGAGACAGGGGGCCCGGAAACACCATATATTTT. Amino acid sequence: CASSLRDRGPGNTIYF.

The V gene is TRBV9, the J gene TRBJ2-1; D not certain. CDR1 and CDR2 (germline): SGDLS, YYNGEE. The V and J ends lost 4 bases and 10 bases respectively, with 12 bases between them. This CDR3 has 12 residues. CDR3 bases: TGTGCCAGCAGCCCCCGCGAAAGGGAGCAGTTCTTC. This sequence encodes CASSPREREQFF. Variable domain in full (rest from reference TRBV9 and TRBJ2-1): DSGVTQTPKHLITATGQRVTLRCSPRSGDLSVYWYQQSLDQGLQFLIQYYNGEERAKGNILERFSAQQFPDLHSELNLSSLELGDSALYFCASSPREREQFFGPGTRLTVL.

The rearrangement uses TRBV7-8 and TRBJ2-2, with D perhaps TRBD2 (6 bases). CDR1 is SGHVS, CDR2 FQNEAQ, per germline. V lost 0 bases and J lost 5, with 10 bases in between. This CDR3 spans 15 amino acids. The CDR3 here is CASSLASEGTGELFF. The CDR3, as DNA: TGTGCCAGCAGCTTAGCGTCGGAGGGAACCGGGGAGCTGTTTTTT.

This clonotype was counted only a few times. J is TRBJ2-2 and V is TRBV2, with D maybe TRBD2 (6 bases). This CDR3 is 13 amino acids long. V was shortened by 9 bases and J by 3 bases, with 11 bases between the two germline ends. The germline CDR1 and CDR2 sequences are SNHLY and FYNNEI. CDR3 sequence: CASGDSYTGELFF. As DNA, the CDR3 is TGTGCCAGTGGGGACTCCTACACCGGGGAGCTGTTTTTT.

This clonotype has just a few counts. This chain uses TRBV5-1 with TRBJ2-7; 13 positions agree with TRBD2. The V and J ends lost 0 bases and 5 bases, in that order; junction bases with no gene match: 8. The germline V gene encodes CDR1 SGHRS and CDR2 YFSETQ. The CDR3 loop spans 17 amino acids. Written as DNA, the CDR3 is TGCGCCAGCAGCTTGGTGACTAGCGGGAGGCTTGAGGACGAGCAGTACTTC. The encoded protein is CASSLVTSGRLEDEQYF.

This clonotype was counted only a few times. The rearrangement links TRBV20-1 to TRBJ2-7; 7 nucleotides agree with TRBD1. The junction had 3 bases not matched to a gene; V was cut back by 4 bases and J by 6 bases. In germline, CDR1 is DFQATT, CDR2 SNEGSKA (reference sequence). The CDR3 spans 11 residues. CDR3 in amino acids: CSAITGVEQYF. Written as DNA, the CDR3 is TGCAGTGCTATAACAGGGGTCGAGCAGTACTTC.

This chain links TRBV4-3 with TRBJ2-7; the match to TRBD1 covers 7 bases. Germline assignment: CDR1 LGHNA and CDR2 YSLEER. CDR3 length: 15 residues. The V gene end was trimmed by 0 bases and the J gene end by 3 bases; junction bases not matched to a gene: 5. CDR3 bases: TGCGCCAGCAGCCAAGAGGACGGGACAGTCTACGAGCAGTACTTC. Translated, it gives CASSQEDGTVYEQYF.

The rearrangement links TRBV20-1 to TRBJ2-7, with 8 bases identical to TRBD2. CDR1 and CDR2 (germline): DFQATT, SNEGSKA (reference sequence). V was pared by 5 bases and J by 7 bases, with 10 bases of the junction left unmatched. This CDR3 spans 13 amino acids. CDR3 nucleotide sequence: TGCAGTGCTGGGGGACTAGTCACGGGTGAGCAGTACTTC. It codes for CSAGGLVTGEQYF.

This clonotype was counted ten times or more. The V and J genes are TRBV7-9 and TRBJ2-2; 8 bases are a match to TRBD1. Germline CDR1 and CDR2: SEHNR and FQNEAQ (reference sequence). The CDR3 loop spans 14 amino acids. V shed 5 bases, J shed 4 bases, and the junction held 3 bases outside the gene matches. The CDR3 sequence: CASSRTGITGELFF. The CDR3, as DNA: TGTGCCAGCAGCCGGACAGGGATCACCGGGGAGCTGTTTTTT. Full variable domain (missing parts from reference TRBV7-9 and TRBJ2-2): DTGVSQNPRHKITKRGQNVTFRCDPISEHNRLYWYRQTLGQGPEFLTYFQNEAQLEKSRLLSDRFSAERPKGSFSTLEIQRTEQGDSAMYLCASSRTGITGELFFGEGSRLTVL.

The rearrangement links TRBV20-1 to TRBJ2-7, with D tentatively TRBD1 (6 bases). Trimming pared 4 bases from V and 3 bases from J, leaving 19 bases between. This CDR3 is built from 15 residues. CDR1 is DFQATT, CDR2 SNEGSKA, per germline (reference sequence). CDR3 protein: CSATGSPGTNYEQYF. CDR3 sequence (DNA): TGCAGTGCTACTGGTAGTCCCGGGACAAACTACGAGCAGTACTTC.

V usage is TRBV7-2 and J usage is TRBJ2-5; a weak D match, TRBD1 (5 bases). The CDR3 length is 13 residues. Deletions cut 6 bases from V and 2 bases from J, with 10 bases between. CDR1 is SGHTA, CDR2 FQGNSA, per germline. Here the CDR3 reads CASRFTGQETQYF. The CDR3 DNA is TGTGCCAGCAGGTTTACAGGTCAAGAGACCCAGTACTTC.

The chain joins TRBV7-9 to TRBJ2-3; D possibly matches TRBD1 or TRBD2 (5 bases each). Germline V lookup: CDR1 SEHNR, CDR2 FQNEAQ (reference sequence). Trimming left V 5 bases short and J 5 bases short, with 11 bases between. This CDR3 is built from 13 residues. The CDR3 DNA sequence: TGTGCCAGCAGCCCCGTTGGGGGAGATACGCAGTATTTT. This codes for CASSPVGGDTQYF. The complete variable domain, with remaining parts taken from reference TRBV7-9 and TRBJ2-3, reads DTGVSQNPRHKITKRGQNVTFRCDPISEHNRLYWYRQTLGQGPEFLTYFQNEAQLEKSRLLSDRFSAERPKGSFSTLEIQRTEQGDSAMYLCASSPVGGDTQYFGPGTRLTVL.

V gene TRBV10-3 combines with J gene TRBJ2-1; TRBD1 or TRBD2 may be the D gene (7 bases each). The germline gives CDR1 ENHRY, CDR2 SYGVKD. V shed 8 bases and J shed 9 bases, with 20 bases lying between them. CDR3 length: 14 residues. The CDR3 DNA sequence: TGTGCCATCGGGGGGGACAGCGGACGAGGTGAGCAGTTCTTC. Translation gives CAIGGDSGRGEQFF.

A few counts support this clonotype. This rearrangement joins TRBV12-3 or TRBV12-4 to TRBJ2-4; TRBD2 aligns across 14 bases. This CDR3 is built from 16 residues. V was clipped by 5 bases and J by 4 bases; unmatched bases: 4. This CDR3 reads CASSAGTSGGKNIQYF. For the CDR3, the DNA is TGTGCCAGCAGTGCAGGGACTAGCGGGGGAAAAAACATTCAGTACTTC.

The V gene is TRBV5-1, the J gene TRBJ2-6; D is ambiguous. CDR1 is SGHRS and CDR2 is YFSETQ in the germline V gene. CDR3 length equals 15 residues. Trimming took off 7 bases at V and 1 base at J, with 12 bases between the two ends. In DNA, the CDR3 is TGCGCCAGCGCTACAACAGTGTCTGGGGCCAACGTCCTGACTTTC. Amino acids: CASATTVSGANVLTF. The entire variable domain, with the rest obtained from reference TRBV5-1 and TRBJ2-6, is as follows: KAGVTQTPRYLIKTRGQQVTLSCSPISGHRSVSWYQQTPGQGLQFLFEYFSETQRNKGNFPGRFSGRQFSNSRSEMNVSTLELGDSALYLCASATTVSGANVLTFGAGSRLTVL.

A few counts support this clonotype. The gene calls are TRBV10-3 and TRBJ1-2; possibly TRBD1 for D (6 bases). V gave up 0 bases and J gave up 2 bases, with 10 bases separating them. The CDR3 sequence is 15 residues long. From germline, CDR1 is ENHRY and CDR2 SYGVKD. CDR3 DNA sequence: TGTGCCATCAGTGAGTCCCCAGGGGCGAACTATGGCTACACCTTC. This translates into CAISESPGANYGYTF.

The rearrangement links TRBV19 to TRBJ2-1; D gene unclear. The CDR3 runs to 16 residues. V gave up 0 bases and J gave up 0 bases, with 9 bases separating them. Germline V lookup: CDR1 LNHDA, CDR2 SQIVND (reference sequence). Here the CDR3 reads CASSIDPSISYNEQFF. The CDR3 DNA sequence: TGTGCCAGTAGTATAGATCCGAGTATCTCCTACAATGAGCAGTTCTTC.

The chain has TRBV27 and TRBJ1-5; D is uncertain. V was cut by 2 bases and J by 4 bases, with 9 bases left in between. This CDR3 spans 14 amino acids. Germline V gene data show CDR1 as MNHEY and CDR2 as SMNVEV (reference sequence). CDR3 region: CASSLGGRNQPQHF. The CDR3 DNA reads TGTGCCAGCAGTTTAGGAGGGAGAAATCAGCCCCAGCATTTT.

The chain recombines TRBV11-1 with TRBJ2-2; the match to TRBD2 covers 7 bases. CDR1 is SGHAT, CDR2 FQDESV, per germline (reference sequence). J lost 6 bases, V lost 2 bases, and 6 bases had no gene match. The CDR3 length is 15 residues. In DNA form, the CDR3 reads TGTGCCAGCAGCTTATTCGGGGGGAGCGCCGGGGAGCTGTTTTTT. It encodes CASSLFGGSAGELFF.

The sample holds a few counts of this clonotype. The rearrangement uses TRBV29-1 and TRBJ2-1; D may be TRBD2 (5 bases). The germline V and J ends were trimmed by 4 bases and 2 bases, with 12 bases remaining between them. This CDR3 has 14 amino acids. The germline gives CDR1 SQVTM, CDR2 ANQGSEA. CDR3 residues: CSVGRRLTYNEQFF. CDR3 nucleotide sequence: TGCAGCGTTGGCAGGAGGCTCACCTACAATGAGCAGTTCTTC.

There are many counts of this clonotype. V usage is TRBV19 and J usage is TRBJ2-2, with 7 positions matching TRBD2. Germline CDR1 LNHDA, CDR2 SQIVND (reference sequence). V shed 6 bases, J shed 6 bases, and the junction held 13 bases outside the gene matches. The CDR3 has 16 residues. The CDR3 spells CASSYLPGTKAGELFF. In DNA, the CDR3 is TGTGCCAGTAGCTACTTACCCGGGACTAAAGCCGGGGAGCTGTTTTTT.